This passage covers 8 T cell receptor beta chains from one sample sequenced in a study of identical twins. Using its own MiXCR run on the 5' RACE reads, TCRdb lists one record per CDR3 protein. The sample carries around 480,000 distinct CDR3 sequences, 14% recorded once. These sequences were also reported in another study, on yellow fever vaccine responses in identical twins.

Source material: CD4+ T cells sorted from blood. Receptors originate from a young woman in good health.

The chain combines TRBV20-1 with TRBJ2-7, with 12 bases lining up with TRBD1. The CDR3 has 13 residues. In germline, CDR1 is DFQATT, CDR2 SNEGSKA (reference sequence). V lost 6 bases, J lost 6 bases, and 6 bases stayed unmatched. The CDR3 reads CSAARDRGPEQYF. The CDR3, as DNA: TGCAGTGCCGCCCGGGACAGGGGGCCCGAGCAGTACTTC.

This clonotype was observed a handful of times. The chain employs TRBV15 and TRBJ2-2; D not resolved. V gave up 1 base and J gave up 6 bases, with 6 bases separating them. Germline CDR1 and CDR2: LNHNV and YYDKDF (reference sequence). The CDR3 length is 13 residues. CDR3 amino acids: CATSRGAPGELFF. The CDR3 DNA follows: TGTGCCACCAGCAGAGGGGCGCCCGGGGAGCTGTTTTTT.

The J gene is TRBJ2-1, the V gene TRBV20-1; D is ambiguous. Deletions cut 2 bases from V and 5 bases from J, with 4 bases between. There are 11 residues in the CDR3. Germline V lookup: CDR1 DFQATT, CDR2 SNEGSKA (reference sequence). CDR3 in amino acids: CSARPNNEQFF. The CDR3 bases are TGCAGTGCTAGACCAAACAATGAGCAGTTCTTC.

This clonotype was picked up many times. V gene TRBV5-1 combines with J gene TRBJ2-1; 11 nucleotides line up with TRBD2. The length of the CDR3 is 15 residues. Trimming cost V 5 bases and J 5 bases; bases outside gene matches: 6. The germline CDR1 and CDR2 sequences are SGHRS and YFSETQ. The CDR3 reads CASRPTSGGDNEQFF. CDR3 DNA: TGCGCCAGCAGGCCTACTAGCGGGGGAGACAATGAGCAGTTCTTC.

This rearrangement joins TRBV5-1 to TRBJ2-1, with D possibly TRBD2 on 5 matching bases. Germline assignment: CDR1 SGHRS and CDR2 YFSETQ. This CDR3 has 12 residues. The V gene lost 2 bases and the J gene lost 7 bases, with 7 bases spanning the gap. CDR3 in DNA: TGCGCCAGCAGCTTTGGAGGAAATGAGCAGTTCTTC. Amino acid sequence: CASSFGGNEQFF.

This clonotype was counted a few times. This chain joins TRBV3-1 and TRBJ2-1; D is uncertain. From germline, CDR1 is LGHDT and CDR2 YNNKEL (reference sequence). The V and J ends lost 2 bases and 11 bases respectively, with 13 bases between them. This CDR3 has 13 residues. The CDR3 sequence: CASSQWSTPQQFF. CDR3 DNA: TGTGCCAGCAGCCAATGGTCAACGCCCCAGCAGTTCTTC.

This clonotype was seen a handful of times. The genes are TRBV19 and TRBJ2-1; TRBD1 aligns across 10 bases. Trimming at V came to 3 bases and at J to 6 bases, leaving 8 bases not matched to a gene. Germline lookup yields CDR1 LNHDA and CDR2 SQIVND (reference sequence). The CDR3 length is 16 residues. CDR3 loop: CASSIGDRGFFNEQFF. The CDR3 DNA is TGTGCCAGTAGTATTGGGGACAGGGGATTTTTCAATGAGCAGTTCTTC.

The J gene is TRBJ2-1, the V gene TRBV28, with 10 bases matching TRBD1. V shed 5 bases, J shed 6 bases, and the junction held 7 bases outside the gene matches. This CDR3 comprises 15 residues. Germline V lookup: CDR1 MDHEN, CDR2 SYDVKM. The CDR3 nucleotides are TGTGCCAGCAGTCCCACCCGGACAGGGGGCAATGAGCAGTTCTTC. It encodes CASSPTRTGGNEQFF.